A single TCR beta chain is shown here with its context. The CDR3 extends over 17 amino acids. The V segment lost 3 bases and the J segment 4 bases; nucleotides outside the gene matches: 10. The germline V gene encodes CDR1 LGHNA and CDR2 YNFKEQ. In the source study's methods: Scientists estimated how many nucleated cells there were by amplifying reference gene primers. Repertoires were generated with immunoSEQ multiplex PCR, while TCRdb's copy carries only in-frame clones and drops some. D and trimming were read from the DNA, whereas the V and J calls and clone size are those reported in that table. The table lists a few hundred thousand clones, roughly 87% of them singletons. The data were obtained in a study of blood T cell repertoires in COVID-19.

This receptor was identified in a woman under 30 who had recovered from COVID-19. The chain recombines TRBV4-2 with TRBJ2-1; TRBD2 aligns across 9 bases. What was sequenced was peripheral blood. For the CDR3, the DNA is TGTGCCAGCAGCCACCCCATCCGGACTAGCGCTTACAATGAGCAGTTCTTC. Translation: CASSHPIRTSAYNEQFF.